This T cell receptor beta chain is drawn from a study of CD8 T cells in ankylosing spondylitis. Regarding the study as a whole: Matched synovial fluid from ankylosing spondylitis patients was reported to be enriched for disease-linked clones. Ankylosing spondylitis blood appeared to be characterized by a TCR beta motif of several highly homologous variants.

For this clonotype: The antigen remains undetermined.

MiXCR was run by TCRdb on the 5' RACE reads, yielding one entry per CDR3 protein. The table includes about 130,000 distinct CDR3 sequences, 17% detected once. This CDR3 has 14 amino acids. Trimming shortened V by 1 base and J by 3 bases, and 10 bases separated the two germline ends. Per the germline V gene, CDR1 is MNHEY and CDR2 is SMNVEV (reference sequence). The source material was blood, either unsorted or a sorted T cell fraction (not recorded which). The chain joins TRBV27 to TRBJ2-7; D call uncertain. This sequence was found in a male donor with ankylosing spondylitis. In DNA, the CDR3 is TGTGCCAGCAGTTTATTCCACAGAAACTACGAGCAGTACTTC. Protein product: CASSLFHRNYEQYF.